The clone carrying this T cell receptor beta chain has more than one count but fewer than ten. Its specificity is not known. The germline V gene has CDR1 WNHNN and CDR2 SYGVQD (reference sequence). J was trimmed by 0 bases and V by 5 bases; bases with no gene match: 4. CDR3 length equals 16 residues. This entry belongs to a study of vaccination and CD4 T cells after COVID-19. Study as a whole: A median of around 70 days (range 14 to 241) separated dose two from the taking of post-vaccine samples. Study observations and caveats: A nonsignificant median increase from roughly 21 to 40 SARS-CoV-2-reactive clonotypes was observed. Spike mono-reactivity was the property of 304 of 307 vaccine-specific clones in convalescent patients.

Treatment described: approximately 11-day PBMC culture with coronavirus spike peptide pools or control peptides (ViraFEST assay). Scientists separated out CD4+ T cells through negative selection following 10 days in culture. Cultured CD4+ T-cell DNA underwent Oncomine TCR Beta short-read sequencing. TCRdb re-called the PCR reads through MiXCR, storing one row per CDR3 protein. This table has around 10,000 distinct CDR3 sequences, about 40% appearing once. This receptor was taken from a human donor who had recovered from COVID-19. This chain joins TRBV10-1 and TRBJ2-2; TRBD1 matches 9 bases. The sequencing input was CD4+ T cells from blood, cultured in vitro. The CDR3 nucleotides are TGCGCCAGCAGTTACTGGACAGGGGCGAACACCGGGGAGCTGTTTTTT. This codes for CASSYWTGANTGELFF.